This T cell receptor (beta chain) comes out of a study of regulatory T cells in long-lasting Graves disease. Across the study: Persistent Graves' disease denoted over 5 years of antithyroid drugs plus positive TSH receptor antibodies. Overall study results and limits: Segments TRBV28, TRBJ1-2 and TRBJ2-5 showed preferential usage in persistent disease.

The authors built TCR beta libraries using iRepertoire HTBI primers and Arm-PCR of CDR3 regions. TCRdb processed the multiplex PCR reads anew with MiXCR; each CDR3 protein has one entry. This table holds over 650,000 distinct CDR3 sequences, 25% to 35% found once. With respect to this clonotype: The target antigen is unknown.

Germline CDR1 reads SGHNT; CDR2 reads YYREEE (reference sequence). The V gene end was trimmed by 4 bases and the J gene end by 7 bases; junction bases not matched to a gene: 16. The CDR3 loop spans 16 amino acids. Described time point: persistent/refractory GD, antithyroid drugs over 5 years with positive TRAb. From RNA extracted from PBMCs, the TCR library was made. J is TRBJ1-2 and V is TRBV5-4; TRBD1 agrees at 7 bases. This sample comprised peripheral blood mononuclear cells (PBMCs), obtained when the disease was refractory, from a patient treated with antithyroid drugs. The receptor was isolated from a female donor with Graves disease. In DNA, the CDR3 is TGTGCCAGCAGCCCCAGGGGGGGATTTCCTCTTCCTGGCTACACCTTC. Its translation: CASSPRGGFPLPGYTF.